Each of the 11 T cell receptor beta chains below was sequenced from the same sample in a study of beta chain features in type 1 diabetes. Study conclusions and caveats: For Type 1 diabetes patients, all four CD4+ subsets carried TCRB CDR3s that were moderately but significantly shorter.

Expressed TCRB transcripts were sequenced, since all the RNA that had been isolated was reverse transcribed. Sequencing used immunoSEQ multiplex PCR; TCRdb keeps in-frame clones, though not all of them. This sample has 60,000 to 75,000 clones, with approximately 47% found just once. Their cognate antigens are unknown. Specimen: central memory CD4+ T cells from blood. The source of these receptors is a young man with type 1 diabetes.

This clone appeared a few times. The chain uses TRBV6-1 and TRBJ2-3, with D perhaps matching TRBD2 (6 bases). The CDR3 is 15 residues long. Germline V lookup: CDR1 MNHNS, CDR2 SASEGT. V lost 7 bases, J lost 1 base, and 15 bases lay in between. The CDR3 region has the DNA TGTGCCAGCAACACCGGGAGTCGTGGCACAGATACGCAGTATTTT. Translated, it gives CASNTGSRGTDTQYF.

V usage is TRBV2 and J usage is TRBJ1-5; D ambiguous. Germline V gene lookup returns CDR1 SNHLY and CDR2 FYNNEI. V lost 2 bases, J lost 0 bases, and 14 bases lay in between. The CDR3 has 17 residues. As DNA, the CDR3 is TGTGCCAGCAGTGAACTCGGACCCGGGAATAGCAATCAGCCCCAGCATTTT. It translates to CASSELGPGNSNQPQHF.

There are a few counts of this clone. V and J are TRBV7-8 and TRBJ2-2, with 9 bases identical to TRBD1. V lost 4 bases, J lost 5 bases, and 8 bases stayed unmatched. The CDR3 covers 16 residues. Germline CDR1 SGHVS, CDR2 FQNEAQ. CDR3 sequence: CASSSSGTGRTGELFF. The CDR3 coding sequence is TGTGCCAGCAGCTCTTCCGGGACAGGGAGGACCGGGGAGCTGTTTTTT.

This sequence joins TRBV6-5 and TRBJ1-1, with 9 bases that match TRBD1. The junction had 10 bases not matched to a gene; V was cut back by 6 bases and J by 5 bases. Germline V gene data show CDR1 as MNHEY and CDR2 as SVGAGI. The CDR3 totals 15 residues. The DNA for the CDR3 is TGTGCCAGCAGGAGTCCGGGACAGGGAAGGACTGAAGCTTTCTTT. Translated, it gives CASRSPGQGRTEAFF.

The genes are TRBV30 and TRBJ2-7, with D possibly being TRBD1 (6 bases). Germline CDR1 and CDR2: GTSNPN and SVGIG (reference sequence). This CDR3 contains 13 residues. The V end lost 1 base, the J end lost 3 bases, and 10 bases lay between the germline ends. CDR3: CAWSGTARYEQYF. Written as DNA, the CDR3 is TGTGCCTGGAGTGGGACAGCACGCTACGAGCAGTACTTC.

The CDR3: CASSQIETDSNQPQHF. CDR3 coding DNA: TGCGCCAGCAGCCAAATCGAAACTGATAGCAATCAGCCCCAGCATTTT. The chain couples TRBV4-1 to TRBJ1-5; D is ambiguous. The CDR3 covers 16 residues. CDR1 and CDR2 (germline): MGHRA, YSYEKL. V dropped 2 bases and J dropped 0 bases, with 11 bases sitting between them.

As DNA, the CDR3 is TGTGCCAGCAGCTTAGGGCTTTTCAATAATTCACCCCTCCACTTT. This sequence encodes CASSLGLFNNSPLHF. V and J are TRBV7-6 and TRBJ1-6; D not certain. The V end was cut by 1 base, the J end by 5 bases, with 9 bases between. This CDR3 spans 15 amino acids. Per germline, CDR1 SGHVS and CDR2 FNYEAQ. Full variable domain (rest looked up from reference TRBV7-6 and TRBJ1-6): GAGVSQSPRYKVTKRGQDVALRCDPISGHVSLYWYRQALGQGPEFLTYFNYEAQQDKSGLPNDRFSAERPEGSISTLTIQRTEQRDSAMYRCASSLGLFNNSPLHFGNGTRLTVT.

The rearrangement joins TRBV25-1 to TRBJ2-5; a possible D gene is TRBD2 (6 bases). The end of the DNA aligns better with TRBJ2-7, so the J call may be wrong. The CDR3 totals 14 residues. Germline CDR1 MGHDK, CDR2 SYGVNS. DNA for the CDR3: TGTGCCAGCAGTGATGGGGGGACGACCTACGAGCAGTACTTC. It translates to CASSDGGTTYEQYF.

The chain has TRBV18 and TRBJ2-1, with TRBD1 as a possible D gene (7 bases). Germline CDR1 KGHSH, CDR2 LQKENI. The V gene lost 3 bases and the J gene lost 6 bases, with 15 bases spanning the gap. CDR3 size: 15 residues. CDR3 residues: CASSPRAGQSNEQFF. CDR3 nucleotide sequence: TGTGCCAGCTCACCCCGGGCGGGACAGTCCAATGAGCAGTTCTTC. The full variable domain, in which reference TRBV18 and TRBJ2-1 provide the parts outside the CDR3, is NAGVMQNPRHLVRRRGQEARLRCSPMKGHSHVYWYRQLPEEGLKFMVYLQKENIIDESGMPKERFSAEFPKEGPSILRIQQVVRGDSAAYFCASSPRAGQSNEQFFGPGTRLTVL.

This clone showed up just a few times. This chain joins TRBV5-1 and TRBJ2-3, with D possibly TRBD1 on 5 matching bases. V lost 0 bases, J lost 0 bases, and 11 bases lay in between. The CDR3 runs 16 residues. Per the germline V gene, CDR1 is SGHRS and CDR2 is YFSETQ. The CDR3 DNA is TGCGCCAGCAGCTTGGCCGACCCAGGGAGCACAGATACGCAGTATTTT. As protein: CASSLADPGSTDTQYF.

V is TRBV15 and J is TRBJ2-5; 9 nucleotides agree with TRBD1. CDR3 length equals 16 residues. V was pared by 3 bases and J by 5 bases, with 10 bases of the junction left unmatched. The germline V gene encodes CDR1 LNHNV and CDR2 YYDKDF (reference sequence). The CDR3: CATSSDGTGHRETQYF. CDR3 in DNA: TGTGCCACCAGCAGCGACGGGACAGGGCATAGGGAGACCCAGTACTTC.